This T cell receptor (beta chain) was observed in a study of T-cell memory formation after mild COVID-19. On this clonotype: As yet, its antigen is unknown.

MiXCR, run by TCRdb on the 5' RACE reads, gives a single entry per CDR3 protein. The repertoire consists of approximately 480,000 distinct CDR3 sequences, with around a sixth occurring once and the leading ten covering roughly an eighth. General study findings and limits: Cross-reactive memory seemingly joined, as some responding clones were found in pre-infection memory.

This CDR3 is built from 18 residues. The germline CDR1 and CDR2 sequences are SGHTA and FQGTGA. V was pared by 5 bases and J by 7 bases, with 11 bases of the junction left unmatched. This chain connects TRBV7-3 to TRBJ2-1; 16 bases line up with TRBD2. Material: PBMCs or a T cell subset sorted from them (not recorded which). The clonotype originates from an adult woman who had mild COVID-19 (a few samples of this study predate the infection). Cell type and time point are not known. CDR3 sequence reads: CASSPVPGLAGGPNEQFF. CDR3 DNA sequence: TGTGCCAGCAGCCCAGTCCCGGGACTAGCGGGAGGGCCGAATGAGCAGTTCTTC.